The clone carrying this TCR beta chain came up a few times. Amplification targeted TCR beta CDR3 regions from RNA transcripts. When the TCR CDR3 underwent first-round RT-PCR, the HTBI primer set was used. TCRdb analysed the multiplex PCR reads with MiXCR anew, one entry per CDR3 protein. Of 600,000 or so distinct CDR3 sequences in the sample, 46% were seen once. This specimen comes from a study of T cells in Graves' hyperthyroidism and ophthalmopathy. In germline, CDR1 is SNHLY, CDR2 FYNNEI. Germline trimming cut 6 bases from V and 1 base from J; bases unmatched to any gene: 5. This CDR3 region has 14 residues.

The TCR sequence derives from a woman younger than 35 with Graves' hyperthyroidism. The rearrangement uses TRBV2 and TRBJ2-5, with 7 nucleotides matching TRBD2. Material for sequencing was peripheral blood or thyroid tissue (not recorded which). The CDR3 is CASRGVAGQETQYF. The DNA for the CDR3 is TGTGCCAGCAGGGGGGTAGCGGGCCAAGAGACCCAGTACTTC.